Listed here are 17 T cell receptor beta chains from one sample, sequenced in a study of shared clonotypes between healthy human individuals. Libraries were prepared by immunoSEQ multiplex PCR; TCRdb keeps only in-frame clonotypes and omits some of them. This table holds 1.6 million or so clones, less than 99% found once. Material for sequencing was naive CD4+ T cells sorted from blood. Subset denoted: CD45RA+ positively selected. The receptors shown here come from a man younger than 45 in good health.

The chain couples TRBV11-2 to TRBJ2-7; the D gene is possibly TRBD2 (5 bases). V lost 2 bases and J lost 3, with 11 bases in between. The CDR3 has 14 residues. The germline CDR1 and CDR2 sequences are SGHAT and FQNNGV. CDR3 sequence (DNA): TGTGCCAGCAGCTTAAGGTGGGGAGACTACGAGCAGTACTTC. Its protein is CASSLRWGDYEQYF.

The rearrangement uses TRBV2 and TRBJ1-4; D possibly corresponds to TRBD1 (5 bases). CDR1 is SNHLY, CDR2 FYNNEI, per germline. V was clipped by 6 bases and J by 6 bases, with 14 bases between them. The CDR3 consists of 14 residues. As DNA, the CDR3 is TGTGCCAGCAGCCCCAGGGCGCGGGATGAAAAACTGTTTTTT. Its protein is CASSPRARDEKLFF. Full variable domain (remainder filled in from reference TRBV2 and TRBJ1-4): EPEVTQTPSHQVTQMGQEVILRCVPISNHLYFYWYRQILGQKVEFLVSFYNNEISEKSEIFDDQFSVERPDGSNFTLKIRSTKLEDSAMYFCASSPRARDEKLFFGSGTQLSVL.

V and J are TRBV11-2 and TRBJ2-3; 9 nucleotides match TRBD2. The CDR3 covers 18 residues. The germline V gene encodes CDR1 SGHAT and CDR2 FQNNGV. After removal of 1 base from V and 2 bases from J, the junction contained 10 bases not matched to a gene. The CDR3 nucleotides are TGTGCCAGCAGCTTAGTAGGCGGGAGGGCCCAGATCACAGATACGCAGTATTTT. It specifies CASSLVGGRAQITDTQYF.

The V and J genes are TRBV6-5 and TRBJ1-1; tentative D call: TRBD1 (6 bases). Trimming pared 5 bases from V and 7 bases from J, leaving 11 bases between. This CDR3 is 12 amino acids long. Per the germline V gene, CDR1 is MNHEY and CDR2 is SVGAGI. CDR3 coding DNA: TGTGCCAGCAGTCGTACAGGGCTTGAAGCTTTCTTT. Its protein is CASSRTGLEAFF.

Turning to this clone: Different DNA sequences within this sample yield the same CDR3. The V call is TRBV5-5, the J call TRBJ2-7; D remains unclear. V was cut by 0 bases and J by 4 bases, with 11 bases left in between. This CDR3 is built from 14 residues. From germline, CDR1 is SGHKS and CDR2 YYEKEE (reference sequence). The CDR3 DNA is TGTGCCAGCAGCTTGGTAGGGTTTTGGTACGAGCAGTACTTC. Protein sequence: CASSLVGFWYEQYF.

This rearrangement joins TRBV20-1 to TRBJ2-1; no clear D. There are 10 residues in the CDR3. The V gene's germline CDR1 is DFQATT and CDR2 SNEGSKA (reference sequence). For the CDR3, the DNA is TGCAGCGCCCCGAGGAATGAGCAGTTCTTC. Its protein product is CSAPRNEQFF.

The CDR3 bases are TGTGCCAGCAGAGAGACAGGGTCTAATGAAAAACTGTTTTTT. It translates to CASRETGSNEKLFF. This rearrangement joins TRBV7-2 to TRBJ1-4; 7 bases are a match to TRBD1. V lost 6 bases, J lost 3 bases, and 4 bases stayed unmatched. This CDR3 spans 14 amino acids. Germline-derived CDR1 and CDR2 are SGHTA and FQGNSA.

On this clone itself: Distinct nucleotide sequences in the sample also encode this CDR3. The CDR3 DNA sequence: TGCGCCAGCAGCCTTGACAGGGGGAACACCGGGGAGCTGTTTTTT. Protein sequence: CASSLDRGNTGELFF. This rearrangement joins TRBV5-1 to TRBJ2-2; TRBD1 matches 8 bases. This CDR3 region has 15 residues. The V gene's germline CDR1 is SGHRS and CDR2 YFSETQ. With V trimmed by 4 bases and J by 1 base, 3 bases remained unmatched.

The V call is TRBV5-4, the J call TRBJ2-2, with TRBD2 as a possible D gene (5 bases). V was shortened by 7 bases and J by 1 base, with 8 bases between the two germline ends. Germline assignment: CDR1 SGHNT and CDR2 YYREEE (reference sequence). The length of the CDR3 is 13 residues. This CDR3 is CASLGGNTGELFF. The CDR3 nucleotides are TGTGCCAGCTTAGGAGGGAACACCGGGGAGCTGTTTTTT.

The CDR3 nucleotides are TGTGCCAGCAGCTCCGGGACAGGGTTGAGTCAGCCCCAGCATTTT. As protein: CASSSGTGLSQPQHF. The chain combines TRBV5-5 with TRBJ1-5; 9 bases line up with TRBD1. The CDR3 consists of 15 residues. CDR1 SGHKS and CDR2 YYEKEE come from the germline V gene (reference sequence). The junction had 7 bases not matched to a gene; V was cut back by 3 bases and J by 6 bases.

This chain joins TRBV2 and TRBJ2-3, with D perhaps matching TRBD2 (6 bases). CDR3 length: 13 amino acids. Trimming removed 10 bases from V and 2 bases from J, with 13 bases in between. The germline gives CDR1 SNHLY, CDR2 FYNNEI. CDR3 nucleotides: TGTGCCACCAATAGCGGACCCACAGATACGCAGTATTTT. It encodes CATNSGPTDTQYF.

The V call is TRBV14, the J call TRBJ1-2, with D perhaps TRBD1 (6 bases). This CDR3 spans 15 amino acids. Per germline, CDR1 SGHDN and CDR2 FVKESK. V lost 1 base, J lost 2 bases, and 11 bases lay in between. As DNA, the CDR3 is TGTGCCAGCAGCCAAGCTCCAGGGGCGAACTATGGCTACACCTTC. Protein: CASSQAPGANYGYTF.

The rearrangement links TRBV2 to TRBJ2-5; 9 bases fit TRBD1. CDR1 SNHLY and CDR2 FYNNEI come from the germline V gene. The CDR3 has 14 amino acids. V gave up 6 bases and J gave up 2 bases; unmatched junction bases: 4. The chain's CDR3 is CASRQGTGQETQYF. The CDR3 coding sequence is TGTGCCAGCAGGCAGGGGACAGGGCAAGAGACCCAGTACTTC.

The gene calls are TRBV7-2 and TRBJ2-1; 8 nucleotides match TRBD2. CDR1 SGHTA and CDR2 FQGNSA come from the germline V gene. The CDR3 is 14 residues long. Unmatched junction bases numbered 8, after V lost 2 bases and J lost 11 bases. The CDR3 nucleotides read TGTGCCAGCAGCTTAAAGCGGGAGCCTGGTAAGCAGTTCTTC. Its protein is CASSLKREPGKQFF.

Here the CDR3 DNA reads TGCGCCAGCAGGGGGACAGGGGGTAGCAATCAGCCCCAGCATTTT. Amino acids: CASRGTGGSNQPQHF. The chain couples TRBV10-2 to TRBJ1-5; 11 bases are a match to TRBD1. V dropped 6 bases and J dropped 0; count of bases not matched to a gene: 1. The CDR3 contains 15 residues. CDR1 WSHSY and CDR2 SAAADI come from the germline V gene.

Worth noting for this clone: The same CDR3 is also encoded by other DNA sequences in this sample. The V and J genes are TRBV4-3 and TRBJ1-1; perhaps TRBD1 as D (5 bases). The germline CDR1 and CDR2 sequences are LGHNA and YSLEER. Trimming took 0 bases from V and 3 from J, leaving 5 bases between them. There are 13 residues in the CDR3. The CDR3 sequence is CASSQDRDTEAFF. DNA of the CDR3: TGCGCCAGCAGCCAAGACAGGGACACTGAAGCTTTCTTT.

The chain carries TRBV5-1 and TRBJ1-1, with D possibly matching TRBD1 (5 bases). V lost 3 bases and J lost 1, with 10 bases in between. From germline, CDR1 is SGHRS and CDR2 YFSETQ. The CDR3 covers 14 residues. CDR3 sequence: CASSWGPQNTEAFF. For the CDR3, the DNA is TGCGCCAGCAGCTGGGGACCGCAGAACACTGAAGCTTTCTTT.